These T cell receptor beta chains were read from a single sample in a study of blood T cell repertoires in COVID-19. Method: immunoSEQ multiplex PCR; TCRdb's copy keeps in-frame clones and lacks some. Found here are about 61,000 clones, around 81% of them singletons; the top ten hold about 5.3%. Sequencing input: peripheral blood. The source is a man aged 70 or older with acute or convalescent COVID-19. The CDR3 runs from the conserved cysteine through the conserved F or W. The D gene is left open where the match is weak. Some rows have no size entry. The others give once, few or many, or a class for an expanded clone.

abundance	d_gene	j_gene	v_gene	CDR3aa	CDR3nt
NA	NA	TRBJ2-1	TRBV19	CASSMRYNEQFF	TGTGCCAGTAGTATGAGGTACAATGAGCAGTTCTTC
NA	NA	TRBJ1-5	TRBV7-9	CASRRLNQPQHF	TGTGCCAGCCGGAGACTCAATCAGCCCCAGCATTTT
NA	NA	TRBJ2-3	TRBV10-1	CASSEALRDTSRDTQYF	TGCGCCAGCAGTGAAGCACTCCGGGACACCTCGAGGGATACGCAGTATTTT
NA	TRBD2	TRBJ2-1	TRBV2	CASSETSGGENEQFF	TGTGCCAGCAGTGAGACTAGCGGGGGGGAGAATGAGCAGTTCTTC
NA	NA	TRBJ1-1	TRBV19	CASTGWLTEAFF	TGTGCCAGTACAGGGTGGTTGACTGAAGCTTTCTTT
NA	NA	TRBJ2-7	TRBV5-1	CASSLGGSSYEQYF	TGCGCCAGCAGCTTAGGGGGTTCCTCCTACGAGCAGTACTTC
NA	NA	TRBJ1-2	TRBV19	CASSLLGGNGYTF	TGTGCCAGTAGTCTATTGGGGGGGAATGGCTACACCTTC
NA	TRBD2	TRBJ2-5	TRBV3-1/TRBV3-2	CASSLGRGVGETQYF	TGTGCCAGCAGCCTCGGGCGGGGGGTCGGGGAGACCCAGTACTTC
NA	TRBD1	TRBJ2-3	TRBV5-1	CASSLAPSRQGQDTQYF	TGCGCCAGCAGCTTGGCCCCATCGAGACAGGGTCAAGATACGCAGTATTTT
NA	TRBD2	TRBJ2-1	TRBV2	CASRRGTSGAPFSYNEQFF	TGTGCCAGCAGACGAGGGACTAGCGGGGCCCCGTTCTCCTACAATGAGCAGTTCTTC
NA	TRBD1	TRBJ1-2	TRBV4-1	CASSQEGQGAYGYTF	TGCGCCAGCAGCCAAGAGGGACAGGGGGCCTATGGCTACACCTTC
NA	NA	TRBJ1-1	TRBV29-1	CSVEKRLNTEAFF	TGCAGCGTTGAAAAGCGGTTGAACACTGAAGCTTTCTTT
NA	NA	TRBJ2-7	TRBV5-8	CASSIHRVLSYEQYF	TGTGCCAGCAGCATTCACAGAGTCCTCTCCTACGAGCAGTACTTC
NA	TRBD2	TRBJ2-3	TRBV6-4	CASSLAGGTDTQYF	TGTGCCAGCAGTCTAGCGGGGGGCACAGATACGCAGTATTTT
few	NA	TRBJ1-2	TRBV12-3/TRBV12-4	CASSLLFYGYTF	TGTGCCAGCAGTCTACTATTCTATGGCTACACCTTC
NA	NA	TRBJ1-1	TRBV5-6	CASSLVGLPSYTEAFF	TGTGCCAGCAGCTTGGTTGGACTCCCCAGTTATACTGAAGCTTTCTTT
NA	NA	TRBJ1-6	TRBV19	CASSIGGQRPSPLHF	TGTGCCAGTAGTATTGGCGGGCAGCGCCCTTCACCCCTCCACTTT
NA	NA	TRBJ2-5	TRBV29-1	CSSVWQSQETQYF	TGCAGCTCTGTCTGGCAGTCCCAAGAGACCCAGTACTTC
NA	TRBD1	TRBJ2-7	TRBV5-8	CASTNPGQGYIDEQYF	TGTGCCAGCACCAACCCGGGACAGGGGTATATTGACGAGCAGTACTTC
NA	NA	TRBJ2-7	TRBV5-6	CASTRGSSYEQYF	TGTGCCAGCACCAGGGGTAGCTCCTACGAGCAGTACTTC
NA	NA	TRBJ2-7	TRBV5-1	CASSLASASYEQYF	TGCGCCAGCAGCTTAGCTAGCGCCTCCTACGAGCAGTACTTC
NA	TRBD1	TRBJ1-1	TRBV2	CASLFRQGEAFF	TGTGCCAGCCTTTTTCGACAGGGTGAAGCTTTCTTT
NA	NA	TRBJ2-6	TRBV27	CASSLRGSSGANVLTF	TGTGCCAGCAGTTTAAGAGGCTCCTCTGGGGCCAACGTCCTGACTTTC
NA	TRBD1	TRBJ1-6	TRBV5-4	CASRRQGSYNSPLHF	TGTGCCAGCAGGCGACAGGGGTCCTATAATTCACCCCTCCACTTT
NA	TRBD2	TRBJ2-5	TRBV5-4	CASSRGGKGGETQYF	TGTGCCAGCAGCCGCGGGGGGAAGGGGGGAGAGACCCAGTACTTC
NA	NA	TRBJ2-4	TRBV5-4	CASTSASGDIQYF	TGTGCCAGCACCTCGGCGTCCGGGGACATTCAGTACTTC
once	NA	TRBJ1-3	TRBV6-5	CASVNGRTGNTIYF	TGTGCCAGCGTTAACGGGAGGACTGGAAACACCATATATTTT
NA	NA	TRBJ1-5	TRBV6-1	CAGSEGSYQPQHF	TGTGCCGGCAGTGAAGGTAGCTATCAGCCCCAGCATTTT
NA	NA	TRBJ1-6	TRBV5-1	CASSPGVQGRNSPLHF	TGCGCCAGCAGCCCCGGGGTTCAAGGGAGGAATTCACCCCTCCACTTT
NA	NA	TRBJ1-5	TRBV5-5	CASSMTGNSNQPQHF	TGTGCCAGCAGCATGACAGGCAATAGCAATCAGCCCCAGCATTTT
NA	TRBD1	TRBJ2-7	TRBV15	CATSRGVGGGYEQYF	TGTGCCACCAGCAGAGGGGTAGGGGGCGGCTACGAGCAGTACTTC
NA	NA	TRBJ2-2	TRBV5-1	CASSSTGQITGELFF	TGCGCCAGCAGCTCCACTGGACAGATCACCGGGGAGCTGTTTTTT
NA	TRBD1	TRBJ2-7	TRBV6-1	CASSEGQLYEQYF	TGTGCCAGCAGTGAGGGACAGCTCTACGAGCAGTACTTC
NA	NA	TRBJ1-1	TRBV5-5	CASSLDSTRTEAFF	TGTGCCAGCAGCTTGGACAGTACTAGGACTGAAGCTTTCTTT
NA	NA	TRBJ2-7	TRBV6-1	CASSASGRNRRGANEQYF	TGTGCCAGCAGTGCCTCCGGCCGAAACAGACGGGGAGCTAACGAGCAGTACTTC
few	NA	TRBJ1-6	TRBV9	CASSPRPQGRNSPLHF	TGTGCCAGCAGCCCGCGGCCCCAGGGCCGTAATTCACCCCTCCACTTT
NA	TRBD1	TRBJ1-1	TRBV3-1/TRBV3-2	CASSQPGGSTEAFF	TGTGCCAGCAGCCAGCCAGGGGGATCCACTGAAGCTTTCTTT
NA	TRBD2	TRBJ2-5	TRBV7-7	CASSLNSGAETQYF	TGTGCTAGCAGCTTGAATAGCGGGGCGGAGACCCAGTACTTC
NA	NA	TRBJ2-3	TRBV13	CASSSPGRWGTDTQYF	TGTGCCAGCAGCTCCCCAGGGAGGTGGGGTACAGATACGCAGTATTTT
NA	TRBD1	TRBJ2-3	TRBV7-3	CASSPGGDSTDTQYF	TGTGCCAGCAGCCCAGGGGGAGATAGCACAGATACGCAGTATTTT
once	NA	TRBJ2-7	TRBV6-5	CASRETGVSYEQYF	TGTGCCAGCAGAGAGACAGGTGTCTCCTACGAGCAGTACTTC
NA	TRBD2	TRBJ2-1	TRBV4-2	CASSQDSPGSGGGGYNEQFF	TGTGCCAGCAGCCAAGATTCCCCCGGATCTGGCGGGGGGGGCTACAATGAGCAGTTCTTC
NA	NA	TRBJ2-3	TRBV3-1/TRBV3-2	CASSQATGGSTDTQYF	TGTGCCAGCAGCCAAGCAACGGGGGGCAGCACAGATACGCAGTATTTT
NA	NA	TRBJ1-1	TRBV6-2/TRBV6-3	CASSYSAGAEAFF	TGTGCCAGCAGTTACTCGGCAGGGGCTGAAGCTTTCTTT